Given below is one TCR beta chain in context. Its antigen remains unknown. 60 Vbeta and 13 Jbeta primers were used in PCR. Per the original data handling: Later, an analysis found about 83 million unique TCR beta chains, and roughly 9.9 million of these were shared. Profiled with immunoSEQ multiplex PCR; TCRdb holds only in-frame clones, not every one. From that table come the V and J calls and clone size; the DNA was used to work out D and trimming. The sample lists under 200,000 clones; about 70% were seen once. The sample is drawn from a study of cytomegalovirus exposure and HLA in healthy donors. V gave up 4 bases and J gave up 2 bases, with 8 bases separating them. The CDR3 is 14 amino acids. The germline CDR1 and CDR2 sequences are SGHVS and FQNEAQ. Overall study findings and caveats: The only immune exposure information that was available was CMV serostatus.

Although they were nominally healthy when sampled, donors likely had unrecorded immune exposures. The sample taken for sequencing was PBMCs. The J gene is TRBJ2-2, the V gene TRBV7-8; D perhaps matches TRBD2 (6 bases). This TCR derives from a woman in her late teens or twenties in good health and CMV-seropositive. CDR3 in amino acids: CASSSGLNTGELFF. CDR3 DNA sequence: TGTGCCAGCAGCTCGGGACTTAACACCGGGGAGCTGTTTTTT.